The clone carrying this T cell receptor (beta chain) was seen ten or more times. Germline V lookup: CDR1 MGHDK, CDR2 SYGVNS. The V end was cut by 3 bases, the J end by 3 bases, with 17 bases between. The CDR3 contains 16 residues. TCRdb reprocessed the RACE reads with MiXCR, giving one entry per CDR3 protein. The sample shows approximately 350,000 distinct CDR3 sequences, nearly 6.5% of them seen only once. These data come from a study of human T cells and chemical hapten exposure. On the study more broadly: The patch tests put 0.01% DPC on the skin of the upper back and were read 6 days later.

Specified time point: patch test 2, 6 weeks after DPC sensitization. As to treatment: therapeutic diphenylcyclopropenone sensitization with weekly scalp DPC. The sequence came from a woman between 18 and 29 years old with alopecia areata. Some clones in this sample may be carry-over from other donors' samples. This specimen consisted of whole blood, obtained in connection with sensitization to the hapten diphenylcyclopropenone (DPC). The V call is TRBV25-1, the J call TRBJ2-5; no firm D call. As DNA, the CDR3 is TGTGCCAGCAGTGATGGGGATCTTGGAGTGAAAGAGACCCAGTACTTC. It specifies CASSDGDLGVKETQYF.